The 32 T cell receptor beta chains below were found in one sample sequenced in a study of cytomegalovirus exposure and HLA in healthy donors listed by TCRdb under 2017. The library was prepared using the immunoSEQ multiplex PCR assay. For the multiplex PCR, a mixture combining 60 forward primers for TCR Vbeta segments and 13 reverse primers for TCR Jbeta segments was used. TCRdb stores this immuneACCESS table with in-frame sequences only. Part of the clones is absent; in the studies checked, under half of the shortfall reflects unresolved V genes, and no reason is known for the rest. In all, the sample holds roughly 130,000 clones, and approximately 82% of those were seen once. Under 3% of the sample comes from the top ten. The specimen sequenced was PBMCs. These receptors all come from a woman under 30 in good health and CMV-seropositive.

The rearrangement joins TRBV19 to TRBJ2-1, with 9 bases identical to TRBD1. With V trimmed by 3 bases and J by 8 bases, 8 bases remained unmatched. The CDR3 covers 15 residues. Germline CDR1 LNHDA, CDR2 SQIVND (reference sequence). DNA of the CDR3: TGTGCCAGTAGTATGCCGAGACAGGGGGTTGATGAGCAGTTCTTC. Protein: CASSMPRQGVDEQFF.

This chain uses TRBV7-9 with TRBJ2-5; perhaps TRBD1 as D (5 bases). Trimming removed 5 bases from V and 3 bases from J, with 10 bases in between. Germline-derived CDR1 and CDR2 are SEHNR and FQNEAQ (reference sequence). The length of the CDR3 is 13 residues. CDR3 bases: TGTGCCAGCAGCCCAAGGGGTGAAGAGACCCAGTACTTC. It codes for CASSPRGEETQYF.

This rearrangement joins TRBV2 to TRBJ2-5; 12 bases are shared with TRBD2. This CDR3 spans 14 amino acids. CDR1 SNHLY and CDR2 FYNNEI come from the germline V gene. V shed 8 bases and J 7 bases; nucleotides not matched to a gene: 8. CDR3 region: CASRRLAGAGTQYF. Here the CDR3 DNA reads TGTGCCAGCCGTAGACTAGCGGGGGCCGGGACCCAGTACTTC.

This clone showed up just once. This rearrangement joins TRBV6-5 to TRBJ1-1; D ambiguous. Trimming took 5 bases from V and 1 from J, leaving 11 bases between them. Looked up from germline, CDR1 is MNHEY and CDR2 is SVGAGI. This CDR3 region has 14 residues. This CDR3 is CASSLRAGNTEAFF. Here the CDR3 DNA reads TGTGCCAGCAGTCTCCGAGCGGGGAACACTGAAGCTTTCTTT.

CDR3 sequence reads: CASSFTTRQGQNEKLFF. The CDR3, as DNA: TGTGCCAGCAGCTTCACTACCCGACAGGGGCAAAATGAAAAACTGTTTTTT. The chain recombines TRBV7-8 with TRBJ1-4; 8 nucleotides align to TRBD1. Germline trimming cut 3 bases from V and 5 bases from J; bases unmatched to any gene: 11. Per germline, CDR1 SGHVS and CDR2 FQNEAQ. There are 17 residues in the CDR3.

This clone was seen a few times. This chain connects TRBV20-1 to TRBJ1-2, with D perhaps matching TRBD1 (5 bases). V was shortened by 5 bases and J by 11 bases, with 15 bases between the two germline ends. Looked up from germline, CDR1 is DFQATT and CDR2 is SNEGSKA (reference sequence). This CDR3 comprises 11 residues. In nucleotides, the CDR3 is TGCAGTGCTGAAGACAGCTACTATTACACCTTC. Protein sequence: CSAEDSYYYTF.

This clone was seen only a few times. This sequence joins TRBV7-9 and TRBJ2-5; 11 nucleotides align to TRBD2. The CDR3 spans 15 residues. Unmatched junction bases numbered 5, after V lost 5 bases and J lost 3 bases. Germline assignment: CDR1 SEHNR and CDR2 FQNEAQ (reference sequence). CDR3 loop: CASSLTGLAEETQYF. The CDR3 region has the DNA TGTGCCAGCAGCCTAACGGGACTAGCGGAAGAGACCCAGTACTTC. The variable domain in full, completed from reference TRBV7-9 and TRBJ2-5, reads DTGVSQNPRHKITKRGQNVTFRCDPISEHNRLYWYRQTLGQGPEFLTYFQNEAQLEKSRLLSDRFSAERPKGSFSTLEIQRTEQGDSAMYLCASSLTGLAEETQYFGPGTRLLVL.

CDR3 region: CASREFYSNQPQHF. In DNA, the CDR3 is TGTGCCAGTAGGGAGTTCTATAGCAATCAGCCCCAGCATTTT. This chain joins TRBV19 and TRBJ1-5; D not certain. This CDR3 contains 14 residues. Trimming shortened V by 6 bases and J by 0 bases, and 9 bases separated the two germline ends. Germline CDR1 and CDR2: LNHDA and SQIVND (reference sequence).

The chain joins TRBV29-1 to TRBJ2-7; 7 bases line up with TRBD1. This CDR3 region has 15 residues. V lost 6 bases to trimming and J lost 8 bases; unmatched junction nucleotides: 19. Germline CDR1 is SQVTM and CDR2 is ANQGSEA. The CDR3 loop is CSVIYGQGVTYKQYF. CDR3 nucleotides: TGCAGCGTCATATACGGCCAGGGGGTAACATACAAGCAGTACTTC.

This sequence joins TRBV2 and TRBJ2-5; 14 bases agree with TRBD2. The ends lost 8 bases at V and 6 bases at J; junction bases unmatched: 11. CDR1 and CDR2 from the germline V gene are SNHLY and FYNNEI. This CDR3 comprises 16 residues. This CDR3 reads CASPTSGGEIGKTQYF. CDR3 bases: TGTGCCAGCCCGACTAGCGGGGGGGAAATAGGGAAGACCCAGTACTTC.

The sample holds one count of this clone. The chain employs TRBV6-5 and TRBJ2-5, with a tentative D call TRBD1 (7 bases). This CDR3 comprises 14 residues. Trimming cost V 4 bases and J 5 bases, with 14 bases left between them. Looked up from germline, CDR1 is MNHEY and CDR2 is SVGAGI. The CDR3 nucleotides are TGTGCCAGCAGTTCGCCAGGGGGGCTGGAGACCCAGTACTTC. Its protein product is CASSSPGGLETQYF.

The rearrangement uses TRBV19 and TRBJ2-2, with D maybe TRBD1 (5 bases). Per the germline V gene, CDR1 is LNHDA and CDR2 is SQIVND (reference sequence). Trimming took off 3 bases at V and 7 bases at J, with 15 bases between the two ends. This CDR3 is 15 amino acids long. This CDR3 reads CASSMWTTYLGELFF. The CDR3 bases are TGTGCCAGTAGTATGTGGACAACCTATCTCGGGGAGCTGTTTTTT.

This clone came up a few times. The chain joins TRBV9 to TRBJ2-3, with D tentatively TRBD2 (5 bases). Trimming pared 0 bases from V and 5 bases from J, leaving 10 bases between. Per the germline V gene, CDR1 is SGDLS and CDR2 is YYNGEE. The CDR3 sequence is 14 residues long. Here the CDR3 reads CASSVETKGDTQYF. CDR3 bases: TGTGCCAGCAGCGTAGAGACTAAGGGAGATACGCAGTATTTT.

A remark on this clone: The junction departs from germline at one end; a sequencing error may be responsible. The CDR3 DNA is TGTTCCAGCAGCTGGCAGGAGGGGACACCCCTCCACTTT. Its protein is CSSSWQEGTPLHF. The chain couples TRBV7-9 to TRBJ1-6; weak D call: TRBD1 (5 bases). Germline V gives CDR1 SEHNR, CDR2 FQNEAQ (reference sequence). The CDR3 consists of 13 residues.

This chain connects TRBV5-1 to TRBJ2-2; D might be TRBD1 (6 bases). The ends were cut back, 2 bases at V and 7 bases at J, with 15 bases in the middle. CDR3 size: 15 residues. CDR1 is SGHRS and CDR2 is YFSETQ in the germline V gene. Here the CDR3 reads CASSLQGRNDGELFF. The DNA for the CDR3 is TGCGCCAGCAGCTTACAGGGAAGGAATGACGGGGAGCTGTTTTTT.

The chain carries TRBV7-9 and TRBJ2-1; TRBD2 agrees at 8 bases. CDR3 size: 15 residues. Germline V lookup: CDR1 SEHNR, CDR2 FQNEAQ (reference sequence). The V and J ends lost 1 base and 5 bases, in that order; junction bases with no gene match: 4. CDR3 DNA: TGTGCCAGCAGCTTAGGGGGTAGCGGGGACAATGAGCAGTTCTTC. Translation: CASSLGGSGDNEQFF.

The rearrangement joins TRBV12-5 to TRBJ2-1; 11 bases fit TRBD1. CDR3 length equals 13 residues. After removal of 4 bases from V and 9 bases from J, the junction contained 2 bases not matched to a gene. Germline values: CDR1 LGHNT, CDR2 FRNRAP. Here the CDR3 DNA reads TGTGCTAGTGGTTGGACAGGGGGCACTGAGCAGTTCTTC. Its protein is CASGWTGGTEQFF.

This clone was seen only once. The rearrangement uses TRBV4-1 and TRBJ1-4; D possibly corresponds to TRBD1 (5 bases). With 11 bases removed from V and 0 bases from J, the gap between germline ends came to 10 bases. The length of the CDR3 is 13 residues. The germline gives CDR1 MGHRA, CDR2 YSYEKL. This CDR3 reads CASRAATNEKLFF. The CDR3 DNA reads as TGCGCCTCCAGGGCTGCAACTAATGAAAAACTGTTTTTT.

This chain uses TRBV7-9 with TRBJ2-2; TRBD2 matches 8 bases. V gave up 5 bases and J gave up 0 bases; unmatched junction bases: 8. The CDR3 length is 17 residues. Looked up from germline, CDR1 is SEHNR and CDR2 is FQNEAQ (reference sequence). The CDR3 protein is CASSPLGRGANTGELFF. The CDR3 DNA reads as TGTGCCAGCAGCCCCCTGGGGCGGGGGGCGAACACCGGGGAGCTGTTTTTT. Combining the CDR3 with reference TRBV7-9 and TRBJ2-2 gives the whole variable domain DTGVSQNPRHKITKRGQNVTFRCDPISEHNRLYWYRQTLGQGPEFLTYFQNEAQLEKSRLLSDRFSAERPKGSFSTLEIQRTEQGDSAMYLCASSPLGRGANTGELFFGEGSRLTVL.

The chain uses TRBV10-3 and TRBJ2-6; TRBD1 agrees at 10 bases. Losses at the gene ends were 0 bases for V and 0 bases for J; bases not matched to a gene: 5. This CDR3 spans 19 amino acids. Per germline, CDR1 ENHRY and CDR2 SYGVKD. For the CDR3, the DNA is TGTGCCATCAGTGAGTCTTGGACAGGGGGATACTCTGGGGCCAACGTCCTGACTTTC. Protein sequence: CAISESWTGGYSGANVLTF.

The chain couples TRBV16 to TRBJ2-2, with unresolved D. Germline CDR1 reads KGHSY; CDR2 reads FQNENV. The CDR3 length is 13 residues. V was cut by 0 bases and J by 5 bases, with 4 bases left in between. The CDR3 protein is CASSQSYTGELFF. In nucleotides, the CDR3 is TGTGCCAGCAGCCAATCTTATACCGGGGAGCTGTTTTTT.

The chain has TRBV5-4 and TRBJ2-1; TRBD1 might be the D (5 bases). The CDR3 has 14 amino acids. Trimming removed 0 bases from V and 6 bases from J, with 10 bases in between. The germline gives CDR1 SGHNT, CDR2 YYREEE (reference sequence). The CDR3 loop is CASSLGAGSNEQFF. The CDR3 DNA reads as TGTGCCAGCAGCTTGGGGGCAGGGTCCAATGAGCAGTTCTTC.

The V call is TRBV11-2, the J call TRBJ1-2; D gene unclear. CDR3 length equals 13 residues. The germline V gene encodes CDR1 SGHAT and CDR2 FQNNGV. With 5 bases removed from V and 4 bases from J, the gap between germline ends came to 11 bases. DNA of the CDR3: TGTGCCAGCAGCCCGACGGCGGGCTATGGCTACACCTTC. It encodes CASSPTAGYGYTF.

Details on this clone: Relative to the germline gene, one junction end is altered; a read error may explain this. The chain carries TRBV7-9 and TRBJ1-4; 8 nucleotides agree with TRBD1. The CDR3 totals 16 residues. Germline assignment: CDR1 SEHNR and CDR2 FQNEAQ (reference sequence). For the CDR3, the DNA is TGTTCCAGCAGCTTTGGACAGGGTATTTATAATGAAAAACTGTTTTTT. It codes for CSSSFGQGIYNEKLFF.

This clone came up a few times. The chain recombines TRBV7-9 with TRBJ2-5, with 8 positions matching TRBD2. The DNA end favors TRBJ2-7, so the J call may be wrong. The CDR3 covers 14 residues. Germline loops: CDR1 SEHNR, CDR2 FQNEAQ (reference sequence). This chain's CDR3 is CASSLSGGRYEQYF. The CDR3 bases are TGTGCCAGCAGCTTAAGTGGCGGGAGGTACGAGCAGTACTTC.

The chain employs TRBV6-5 and TRBJ1-3; D gene unclear. This CDR3 has 16 amino acids. V gave up 0 bases and J gave up 0 bases, with 9 bases separating them. In germline, CDR1 is MNHEY, CDR2 SVGAGI. The CDR3 region is CASSYSGVSSGNTIYF. The CDR3 coding sequence is TGTGCCAGCAGTTACTCCGGGGTTTCCTCTGGAAACACCATATATTTT.

The chain links TRBV28 to TRBJ1-6, with TRBD1 matching 9 bases. CDR1 MDHEN and CDR2 SYDVKM come from the germline V gene. The CDR3 loop spans 18 amino acids. Trimming removed 3 bases from V and 1 base from J; junction bases left unmatched: 7. CDR3 protein: CASSFPRTGVSYNSPLHF. CDR3 nucleotide sequence: TGTGCCAGCAGTTTTCCCAGGACAGGGGTATCCTATAATTCACCCCTCCACTTT.

The chain combines TRBV11-2 with TRBJ2-5; D is uncertain. V lost 6 bases and J lost 4, with 15 bases in between. Germline lookup yields CDR1 SGHAT and CDR2 FQNNGV. The CDR3 sequence is 14 residues long. CDR3 loop: CASRPNSGGETQYF. In DNA form, the CDR3 reads TGTGCCAGCAGGCCAAACTCAGGTGGAGAGACCCAGTACTTC.

The V call is TRBV28, the J call TRBJ1-2; 10 bases map to TRBD1. After removal of 8 bases from V and 8 bases from J, the junction contained 5 bases not matched to a gene. The CDR3 covers 12 residues. Germline V gene sequence: CDR1 MDHEN, CDR2 SYDVKM. The CDR3 DNA is TGTGCCAGCGACAGGGGGCGGAACGGCTACACCTTC. As protein: CASDRGRNGYTF.

This chain links TRBV5-6 with TRBJ2-2; D perhaps matches TRBD1 (5 bases). Looked up from germline, CDR1 is SGHDT and CDR2 is YYEEEE. The germline V and J ends were trimmed by 1 base and 5 bases, with 12 bases remaining between them. CDR3 length equals 15 residues. The CDR3 here is CASSLFQGRTGELFF. CDR3 sequence (DNA): TGTGCCAGCAGCTTGTTTCAGGGAAGAACCGGGGAGCTGTTTTTT.

This chain uses TRBV6-6 with TRBJ2-3, with TRBD2 matching 7 bases. The CDR3 has 16 residues. Germline CDR1 is MNHNY and CDR2 is SVGAGI (reference sequence). With 2 bases clipped from V and 1 base from J, the junction kept 6 bases outside the gene matches. The DNA of the CDR3 is TGTGCCAGCAGTTACCTGAGTGGGGGGGGCACAGATACGCAGTATTTT. It translates to CASSYLSGGGTDTQYF.

The CDR3 nucleotides read TGTGCCAGCAGAGCCATAGCCAAAAACATTCAGTACTTC. Amino acid sequence: CASRAIAKNIQYF. This rearrangement joins TRBV2 to TRBJ2-4; D not certain. V lost 6 bases and J 0 bases, leaving 6 bases between the germline ends. The length of the CDR3 is 13 residues. Germline values: CDR1 SNHLY, CDR2 FYNNEI.